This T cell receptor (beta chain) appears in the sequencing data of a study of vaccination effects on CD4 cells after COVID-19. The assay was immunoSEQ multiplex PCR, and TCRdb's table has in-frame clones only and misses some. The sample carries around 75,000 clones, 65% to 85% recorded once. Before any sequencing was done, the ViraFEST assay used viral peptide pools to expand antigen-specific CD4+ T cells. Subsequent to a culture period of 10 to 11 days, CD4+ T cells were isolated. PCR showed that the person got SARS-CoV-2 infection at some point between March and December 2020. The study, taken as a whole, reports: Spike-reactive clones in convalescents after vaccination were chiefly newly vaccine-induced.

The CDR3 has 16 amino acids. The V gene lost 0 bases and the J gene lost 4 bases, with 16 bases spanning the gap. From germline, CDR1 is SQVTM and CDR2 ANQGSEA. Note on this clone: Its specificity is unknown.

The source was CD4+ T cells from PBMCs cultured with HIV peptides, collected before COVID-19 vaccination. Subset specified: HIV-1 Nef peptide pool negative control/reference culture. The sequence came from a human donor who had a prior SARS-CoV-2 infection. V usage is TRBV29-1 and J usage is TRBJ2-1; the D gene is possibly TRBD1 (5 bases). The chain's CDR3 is CSVEEGRANTYNEQFF. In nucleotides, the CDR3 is TGCAGCGTTGAAGAGGGCAGGGCCAATACTTACAATGAGCAGTTCTTC.